This TCR beta chain is from a study of radiotherapy plus CTLA-4 blockade in lung cancer (dated by TCRdb to 2016 to 2019). The study in broad terms: Among enrolled patients, around 18% had an objective response and 25% to 35% reached disease control.

The library relied on the immunoSEQ multiplex PCR assay. The table comes from immuneACCESS by way of TCRdb, which keeps in-frame sequences with V and J called. Part of the clones is missing from these tables; in studies checked, under half for an unresolved V gene and the rest for unknown reasons. The sample data list roughly 39,000 clones, and about 68% of these were observed just once. Of the sample, less than 9% falls within the top ten clones. Points on this clone: No cognate antigen has been identified for it. No much larger clonotype is one base removed from it; base qualities were not supplied.

V is reduced by 0 bases and J by 1 base, leaving a spacing of 10 bases between them. In the germline V gene, CDR1 corresponds to SGHRS and CDR2 to YFSETQ. From cysteine to phenylalanine, the CDR3 is 15 amino acids long. Here the CDR3 DNA is all that survives: 45 bases in frame from base 1. What the work shows at the level of the full study, not this receptor alone: The strongest predictors of response were reported to be early dynamic shifts in blood T cell clones along with a rise in serum interferon-beta following radiation. After treatment with radiotherapy and ipilimumab, TCR clones that originated in tumors expanded in peripheral blood.

The study tested focal radiation therapy combined with CTLA-4 blockade (ipilimumab) in patients with chemo-refractory metastatic non-small-cell lung cancer. The specimen comprised peripheral blood, sampled from a patient treated with radiotherapy plus ipilimumab. The receptor chain draws on TRBV5-1 and TRBJ2-5; a tentative D call is TRBD1 (6 bases match). The clonotype was recovered from a human donor with non-small cell lung cancer who had stable disease on radiotherapy plus ipilimumab. The nucleotides read TGCGCCAGCAGCTTGGCCGGGGACATCCAAGAGACCCAGTACTTC. It translates as CASSLAGDIQETQYF.